This T cell receptor beta chain originates from a study of CD8+ T cells in alopecia areata (dated by TCRdb to the late 2010s). About the study as a whole: The treated patients took part in an open-label pilot trial in which moderate-to-severe alopecia areata was treated with oral tofacitinib at 5 to 10 mg twice daily. Tofacitinib was administered for 6 to 18 months, and 6 months of follow-up off drug were then conducted to assess delayed response and recurrence. For the treated patients, the SALT score, which quantifies what percentage of scalp surface area is affected, served as the measure of disease severity. In both human patients and the C3H/HeJ mouse model, the study applied high-throughput TCRbeta sequencing to look at T cell clonal expansion in alopecia areata. Scalp tissue and sorted CD4+ and CD8+ peripheral blood T cells from patchy and totalis/universalis alopecia areata patients and from healthy controls were covered by human TCRbeta sequencing. Biopsies were taken from tofacitinib-treated patients at baseline and again at 4 and 24 weeks into treatment, and several of those patients also had a later scalp biopsy. Scalp clonality was compared among normal scalp (n=4), patchy alopecia areata scalp (n=8), and alopecia totalis/universalis scalp (n=8). RNA came from the PAXgene miRNA kit for fixed scalp, the miRNeasy kit for PBMCs, and the RNeasy kit for mouse skin. TCRbeta CDR3 regions were amplified by immunoSEQ multiplex PCR with 35 Vbeta forward and 13 Jbeta reverse primers.

The time point label of this sample denotes: about 25 weeks on oral tofacitinib. The meaning of the sample's treatment or condition label: oral pan-JAK inhibitor, 5-10 mg twice daily. Lesional scalp punch biopsies and peripheral blood were collected from alopecia areata patients. After PBMCs were isolated by density centrifugation and stained for CD3, CD4 and CD8, a FACSAria was used to sort CD4+ and CD8+ T cells. A note on this clone: Its specific antigen is unknown. The sample holds no much larger clone one base away, and base qualities are not on file.

The library was prepared using the immunoSEQ multiplex PCR assay. For TCR sequencing, RNA was extracted from every sample and reverse transcribed into cDNA to serve as template. First-strand cDNA was synthesized using SuperScript III with a 2:1 mix of oligo-dT and random hexamers. A synthetic immune receptor repertoire was used to gauge amplification bias, and whatever bias remained was removed computationally. Per the source publication's procedure: Raw reads were preprocessed to remove errors, and CDR3 was defined according to IMGT conventions as the region from the conserved cysteine to phenylalanine. Clonality was calculated as 1 minus Shannon entropy normalized by log2 of the number of productive unique TCRs. Whether each scalp clone was CD4 or CD8 was inferred by checking scalp TCRbeta sequences against the CD4 and CD8 repertoires from sorted blood. TCRdb obtained this table from immuneACCESS and retained in-frame rearrangements with V and J assigned. These tables miss some clones; where compared with another copy, unresolved V genes account for less than half of the shortfall, and the remainder is unexplained. V, J and clone size are taken as reported in that table, and D and trimming were inferred from the DNA itself. Within this sample are more than 90,000 clones, with around 53% of them counted one time only. The top ten hold 10% to 15% of the sample.

V is shortened by 1 base, J by 1 base, and the region joining them spans 11 bases. CDR1 and CDR2 were assigned from the germline V gene as SGDLS and YYNGEE. The CDR3 spans 15 residues, from the cysteine through the phenylalanine. The kept DNA is CDR3 alone, 45 bases in frame from the first base. The research as a whole found: Shared TCR sequences between patients were less evident than in mice, which may be partly attributable to HLA diversity in the patient population. Because the treated cohort was small and had just a single nonresponder, larger studies are needed to establish links between baseline CD8+ expansion and response. During tofacitinib treatment, many expanded lesional clones stuck around in both scalp and blood, and this persistence may partly explain why relapse happens after treatment is stopped. Resident alphabeta T cells in normal human skin are also sequenced, complicating scalp TCR repertoire analysis, unlike mouse skin dominated by gammadelta T cells. Compared with normal scalp, lesional scalp had higher clonality and more expanded CD8+ clones, particularly in alopecia totalis/universalis, a pattern that suggests antigenic drive. Tofacitinib significantly decreased scalp clonality and the number of expanded CD8+ clones among the top 100 scalp clones.

The sequence links TRBV9 to TRBJ1-2; the D gene identity is not certain. Sequencing used CD8+ T cells sorted from blood, obtained at week 24, from a patient treated with tofacitinib. This clonotype was sampled from a human donor with alopecia areata. The CDR3 region: CASSVHFESNYGYTF. The sequence in DNA is TGTGCCAGCAGCGTACATTTCGAGAGTAACTATGGCTACACCTTC.